The 30 T cell receptor beta chains below all came from one sample that was sequenced in a study of T cell responses to AZD1222 COVID-19 vaccine. Here immunoSEQ multiplex PCR was the method, and the copy in TCRdb shows in-frame clones only, minus some. This table holds 110,000 to 150,000 clones, around 85% found once. The sample was peripheral blood, taken on day 0 of AZD1222 vaccination. These receptors were collected from an adult in good health.

The rearrangement joins TRBV30 to TRBJ1-6, with TRBD1 as a possible D gene (6 bases). CDR1 is GTSNPN, CDR2 SVGIG, per germline (reference sequence). The ends were cut back, 4 bases at V and 7 bases at J, with 23 bases in the middle. The CDR3 extends over 17 amino acids. CDR3 DNA: TGTGCCTGGACCTCGGACAGAATGGGGGACATGAATTCACCCCTCCACTTT. The encoded protein is CAWTSDRMGDMNSPLHF. The complete variable domain, with remaining parts taken from reference TRBV30 and TRBJ1-6, reads SQTIHQWPATLVQPVGSPLSLECTVEGTSNPNLYWYRQAAGRGLQLLFYSVGIGQISSEVPQNLSASRPQDRQFILSSKKLLLSDSGFYLCAWTSDRMGDMNSPLHFGNGTRLTVT.

By sample share, this clone is medium-sized (0.01 to 0.1%). The chain uses TRBV5-1 and TRBJ2-7; perhaps TRBD1 as D (5 bases). Germline-derived CDR1 and CDR2 are SGHRS and YFSETQ. The CDR3 totals 13 residues. The V end lost 0 bases, the J end lost 5 bases, and 9 bases lay between the germline ends. CDR3 DNA sequence: TGCGCCAGCAGCTTGGCAGGGATCAACGAGCAGTACTTC. It encodes CASSLAGINEQYF.

Comment on this clone: One end of the junction fails to match germline, which may point to a read error. The chain couples TRBV19 to TRBJ1-4, with TRBD1 matching 10 bases. Looked up from germline, CDR1 is LNHDA and CDR2 is SQIVND (reference sequence). The CDR3 consists of 14 residues. CDR3 region: CASNIGQGEEKLFF. DNA for the CDR3: TGTGCCAGTAATATAGGACAGGGGGAGGAAAAACTGTTTTTT.

The gene calls are TRBV5-6 and TRBJ1-2, with TRBD1 identical over 11 bases. Germline V gene lookup returns CDR1 SGHDT and CDR2 YYEEEE. Trimming removed 4 bases from V and 5 bases from J; junction bases left unmatched: 4. The CDR3 has 14 residues. DNA for the CDR3: TGTGCCAGCAGCGGACAGGGGGCCGTGTATGGCTACACCTTC. Its protein is CASSGQGAVYGYTF.

This clone was picked up a small number of times. V usage is TRBV4-1 and J usage is TRBJ2-5; TRBD2 matches at 7 bases. V shed 0 bases, J shed 0 bases, and the junction held 4 bases outside the gene matches. The CDR3 covers 16 residues. CDR1 and CDR2 (germline): MGHRA, YSYEKL. CDR3 sequence: CASSQDSGLYQETQYF. The DNA of the CDR3 is TGCGCCAGCAGCCAAGATAGCGGGTTGTACCAAGAGACCCAGTACTTC.

The chain recombines TRBV2 with TRBJ1-6; D unresolved. This CDR3 is built from 15 residues. Germline CDR1 and CDR2: SNHLY and FYNNEI. V dropped 2 bases and J dropped 9 bases, with 14 bases sitting between them. CDR3 sequence reads: CASSERQEGISPLHF. Here the CDR3 DNA reads TGTGCCAGCAGTGAAAGGCAGGAGGGAATTTCACCCCTCCACTTT.

The chain couples TRBV6-5 to TRBJ1-2; D unresolved. Looked up from germline, CDR1 is MNHEY and CDR2 is SVGAGI. The CDR3 has 11 residues. V was cut by 8 bases and J by 2 bases, with 6 bases left in between. The CDR3 is CASGQNYGYTF. The CDR3 bases are TGTGCCAGCGGTCAGAACTATGGCTACACCTTC.

This clone is a singleton in its sample. The V call is TRBV5-6, the J call TRBJ1-2, with D perhaps matching TRBD1 (6 bases). The CDR3 runs 13 residues. Germline lookup yields CDR1 SGHDT and CDR2 YYEEEE. The V end was cut by 4 bases, the J end by 4 bases, with 11 bases between. CDR3 bases: TGTGCCAGCAGCCCACAGGGCTCCTATGGCTACACCTTC. Its protein product is CASSPQGSYGYTF.

The chain carries TRBV5-6 and TRBJ2-7; 10 positions match TRBD1. CDR3 length: 14 residues. The V segment lost 3 bases and the J segment 4 bases; nucleotides outside the gene matches: 4. The germline V gene encodes CDR1 SGHDT and CDR2 YYEEEE. CDR3 protein: CASSSTGGGYEQYF. CDR3 nucleotides: TGTGCCAGCAGCTCGACAGGGGGCGGTTACGAGCAGTACTTC.

This clone was recorded once. The chain links TRBV5-1 to TRBJ2-2; D is perhaps TRBD1 (5 bases). With 3 bases removed from V and 6 bases from J, the gap between germline ends came to 9 bases. Per germline, CDR1 SGHRS and CDR2 YFSETQ. The CDR3 loop spans 13 amino acids. DNA for the CDR3: TGCGCCAGCAGCTGGTCGACAGCCGGGGAGCTGTTTTTT. Protein: CASSWSTAGELFF.

V usage is TRBV11-2 and J usage is TRBJ1-3, with 8 positions matching TRBD1. CDR1 and CDR2 (germline): SGHAT, FQNNGV. The CDR3 loop spans 15 amino acids. J was trimmed by 3 bases and V by 6 bases; bases with no gene match: 7. The CDR3 coding sequence is TGTGCCAGCAGTTATACCAGGGGGCATGGAAACACCATATATTTT. Protein: CASSYTRGHGNTIYF.

The chain joins TRBV6-5 to TRBJ2-7; D gene uncertain. The CDR3 sequence is 15 residues long. Germline V gene sequence: CDR1 MNHEY, CDR2 SVGAGI. Deletions cut 0 bases from V and 3 bases from J, with 12 bases between. The CDR3 DNA reads as TGTGCCAGCAGTTACTCGTCTCCTCCGGACTACGAGCAGTACTTC. Its translation: CASSYSSPPDYEQYF.

The gene calls are TRBV14 and TRBJ1-4, with 7 bases fitting TRBD1. Per the germline V gene, CDR1 is SGHDN and CDR2 is FVKESK. Trimming at V came to 2 bases and at J to 7 bases, leaving 4 bases not matched to a gene. The CDR3 sequence is 14 residues long. The CDR3 loop reads CASSQNRGGEKLFF. Written as DNA, the CDR3 is TGTGCCAGCAGCCAAAACAGGGGAGGTGAAAAACTGTTTTTT.

V and J are TRBV7-6 and TRBJ2-1; 10 positions match TRBD2. Per the germline V gene, CDR1 is SGHVS and CDR2 is FNYEAQ. The V and J ends lost 5 bases and 5 bases, in that order; junction bases with no gene match: 9. This CDR3 is 16 amino acids long. For the CDR3, the DNA is TGTGCCAGCAGCCTTATTCTAGCGGGGGCCCACAATGAGCAGTTCTTC. It codes for CASSLILAGAHNEQFF.

This chain uses TRBV14 with TRBJ1-2; 7 nucleotides align to TRBD1. Trimming took 2 bases from V and 8 from J; bases not matched to a gene: 14. In germline, CDR1 is SGHDN, CDR2 FVKESK. The CDR3 covers 16 residues. In DNA form, the CDR3 reads TGTGCCAGCAGCCAAATAGGGGCGACGACAGGGTCGGGCTACACCTTC. This codes for CASSQIGATTGSGYTF.

The gene calls are TRBV30 and TRBJ1-6; D perhaps matches TRBD1 (6 bases). V lost 0 bases and J lost 4, with 16 bases in between. The germline V gene has CDR1 GTSNPN and CDR2 SVGIG (reference sequence). CDR3 length equals 17 residues. This CDR3 is CAWSVLTWTEYNSPLHF. The CDR3 DNA is TGTGCCTGGAGTGTACTAACCTGGACAGAATATAATTCACCCCTCCACTTT.

The chain couples TRBV27 to TRBJ1-1; no clear D gene. Per germline, CDR1 MNHEY and CDR2 SMNVEV (reference sequence). This CDR3 contains 15 residues. V was pared by 6 bases and J by 2 bases, with 16 bases between. The CDR3 nucleotides read TGTGCCAGCAGGTCCAGTGCGGCTCCAAACACTGAAGCTTTCTTT. The encoded protein is CASRSSAAPNTEAFF.

This chain joins TRBV2 and TRBJ2-5; perhaps TRBD2 as D (5 bases). Germline values: CDR1 SNHLY, CDR2 FYNNEI. V gave up 8 bases and J gave up 4 bases, with 11 bases separating them. The CDR3 has 12 amino acids. CDR3 in DNA: TGTGCCAGCGTCCGGGATGGAGAGACCCAGTACTTC. Protein sequence: CASVRDGETQYF.

The chain employs TRBV27 and TRBJ1-2; D may be TRBD1 (5 bases). The CDR3 runs 12 residues. With 7 bases removed from V and 5 bases from J, the gap between germline ends came to 11 bases. Germline CDR1 reads MNHEY; CDR2 reads SMNVEV (reference sequence). The CDR3 nucleotides are TGTGCCAGCACGGGACCGGGATATGGCTACACCTTC. This sequence encodes CASTGPGYGYTF.

The chain is built from TRBV19 and TRBJ1-5; TRBD1 aligns across 9 bases. The V gene end was trimmed by 9 bases and the J gene end by 2 bases; junction bases not matched to a gene: 17. CDR3 length: 18 amino acids. Germline V lookup: CDR1 LNHDA, CDR2 SQIVND (reference sequence). CDR3 DNA sequence: TGTGCCAGCCGTATGCCGGGGGGGACAGGGATTGGCAATCAGCCCCAGCATTTT. This gives the protein CASRMPGGTGIGNQPQHF.

The chain carries TRBV30 and TRBJ2-7; D uncertain. The CDR3 totals 13 residues. The V end was cut by 3 bases, the J end by 2 bases, with 11 bases between. CDR1 is GTSNPN, CDR2 SVGIG, per germline (reference sequence). CDR3 sequence reads: CAWRGKGTYEQYF. For the CDR3, the DNA is TGTGCCTGGAGGGGGAAGGGCACCTACGAGCAGTACTTC.

The chain recombines TRBV4-2 with TRBJ1-2; D unresolved. V was clipped by 1 base and J by 8 bases, with 14 bases between them. Germline V CDR1 and CDR2: LGHNA, YNFKEQ. This CDR3 is 14 amino acids long. CDR3 bases: TGTGCCAGCAGCCAAGTTTCCGGGGTAGAGGGCTACACCTTC. Translated, it gives CASSQVSGVEGYTF.

In this sample, this clone turned up once. The CDR3: CASSSTPRQYF. CDR3 DNA: TGTGCCAGCAGTTCGACCCCCAGGCAGTACTTC. The chain links TRBV28 to TRBJ2-7; D is unresolved. V was clipped by 4 bases and J by 9 bases, with 10 bases between them. In germline, CDR1 is MDHEN, CDR2 SYDVKM. The CDR3 runs 11 residues.

The V call is TRBV6-5, the J call TRBJ1-1; 8 bases map to TRBD1. CDR3 length: 14 amino acids. J lost 4 bases, V lost 4 bases, and 5 bases had no gene match. Germline values: CDR1 MNHEY, CDR2 SVGAGI. This CDR3 reads CASSFGQGTTEAFF. The CDR3 DNA is TGTGCCAGCAGTTTCGGACAGGGAACCACTGAAGCTTTCTTT.

This clone was observed a single time. The V gene is TRBV11-2, the J gene TRBJ2-7, with 7 nucleotides matching TRBD2. The CDR3 runs 14 residues. V was pared by 4 bases and J by 6 bases, with 9 bases of the junction left unmatched. Germline V gene data show CDR1 as SGHAT and CDR2 as FQNNGV. CDR3 nucleotide sequence: TGTGCCAGCAGCTCGCGGTGGGGCGGGGGCGAGCAGTACTTC. It encodes CASSSRWGGGEQYF.

This chain links TRBV5-1 with TRBJ1-2; D is undetermined. Germline V gene sequence: CDR1 SGHRS, CDR2 YFSETQ. With 2 bases removed from V and 5 bases from J, the gap between germline ends came to 13 bases. There are 14 residues in the CDR3. The CDR3 DNA follows: TGCGCCAGCAGCTTCGTGAACGGGGTTTATGGCTACACCTTC. Translated, it gives CASSFVNGVYGYTF.

V gene TRBV18 combines with J gene TRBJ2-3; D gene uncertain. V gave up 10 bases and J gave up 0 bases, with 8 bases separating them. CDR1 KGHSH and CDR2 LQKENI come from the germline V gene. The CDR3 covers 12 residues. Here the CDR3 DNA reads TGTGCCATCCAGGCTAGCACAGATACGCAGTATTTT. As protein: CAIQASTDTQYF.

The V gene is TRBV30, the J gene TRBJ1-1; D is possibly TRBD1 (5 bases). From germline, CDR1 is GTSNPN and CDR2 SVGIG (reference sequence). The CDR3 consists of 13 residues. V was cut by 0 bases and J by 3 bases, with 8 bases left in between. In DNA, the CDR3 is TGTGCCTGGAGTGTCGGGGGTTACACTGAAGCTTTCTTT. Protein: CAWSVGGYTEAFF.

The CDR3 sequence is CASSSSPGGPGNEQFF. The CDR3, as DNA: TGCGCCAGCAGCTCCTCGCCAGGGGGACCGGGCAATGAGCAGTTCTTC. This chain links TRBV5-1 with TRBJ2-1; 7 positions agree with TRBD1. Trimming removed 3 bases from V and 6 bases from J; junction bases left unmatched: 12. The CDR3 has 16 amino acids. Germline-derived CDR1 and CDR2 are SGHRS and YFSETQ.

V gene TRBV3-1 (or the pseudogene TRBV3-2) combines with J gene TRBJ2-7; TRBD1 matches at 7 bases. CDR3 length equals 15 residues. The V gene's germline CDR1 is LGHDT and CDR2 YNNKEL (reference sequence). Losses at the gene ends were 4 bases for V and 0 bases for J; bases not matched to a gene: 6. CDR3 amino acids: CASSLGDSPSYEQYF. Written as DNA, the CDR3 is TGTGCCAGCAGCCTGGGGGACAGTCCCTCCTACGAGCAGTACTTC.